This T cell receptor (beta chain) appears in the sequencing data of a study of blood T cell repertoires in COVID-19. The sample holds a few counts of this clone. CDR3 size: 13 residues. V shed 4 bases, J shed 7 bases, and the junction held 1 base outside the gene matches. The germline V gene has CDR1 SGHAT and CDR2 FQNNGV. The table came from immunoSEQ multiplex PCR; TCRdb's copy has only in-frame clones and leaves some out. This table has some 180,000 clones, more than 70% appearing once. The specimen was peripheral blood. The origin of this receptor is a woman aged 60-70 years with acute or convalescent COVID-19. The chain employs TRBV11-2 and TRBJ2-1; 10 positions agree with TRBD2. Written as DNA, the CDR3 is TGTGCCAGCAGCTCTAGCGGGAGTAATGAGCAGTTCTTC. Its protein is CASSSSGSNEQFF.